The 16 T cell receptor beta chains presented below share a single source sample, sequenced in a study of cytomegalovirus exposure and HLA in healthy donors. The PCR contained 60 Vbeta and 13 Jbeta primers. Clones were sequenced by immunoSEQ multiplex PCR, and TCRdb holds only the in-frame ones, with some missing. There are 200,000 or so clones in the sample; 75% to 85% occur only once, and approximately 2% lies in the top ten. Sequencing was performed on PBMCs. The source is a woman younger than 35 in good health and CMV-seropositive.

The chain uses TRBV30 and TRBJ1-1; possibly TRBD1 for D (5 bases). The CDR3 runs to 14 residues. With 0 bases removed from V and 10 bases from J, the gap between germline ends came to 18 bases. Per germline, CDR1 GTSNPN and CDR2 SVGIG (reference sequence). The CDR3, as DNA: TGTGCCTGGAGTGTGGTTGTTGGCAGGGCGAGAGCTTTCTTT. Encoded protein: CAWSVVVGRARAFF.

This clone was seen once. The rearrangement uses TRBV7-2 and TRBJ2-5; D is uncertain. V lost 5 bases, J lost 2 bases, and 6 bases lay in between. CDR1 and CDR2 (germline): SGHTA, FQGNSA. CDR3 size: 12 residues. The CDR3, as DNA: TGTGCCAGCAGCCAATTTCAAGAGACCCAGTACTTC. As protein: CASSQFQETQYF.

The chain uses TRBV6-5 and TRBJ1-1; D might be TRBD1 (5 bases). V lost 2 bases and J lost 1, with 8 bases in between. Germline V gene sequence: CDR1 MNHEY, CDR2 SVGAGI. This CDR3 spans 14 amino acids. The DNA of the CDR3 is TGTGCCAGCAGTTACCAGGGTAGGAACACTGAAGCTTTCTTT. Translating gives CASSYQGRNTEAFF.

The gene calls are TRBV6-5 and TRBJ1-2; possible D gene TRBD1, 5 bases. CDR1 is MNHEY, CDR2 SVGAGI, per germline. The length of the CDR3 is 13 residues. V was trimmed by 4 bases and J by 3 bases, leaving 9 bases between them. CDR3 nucleotides: TGTGCCAGCAGTTTGACAGTCTACTATGGCTACACCTTC. This encodes CASSLTVYYGYTF.

The V call is TRBV5-6, the J call TRBJ1-2; 9 bases are a match to TRBD1. Per germline, CDR1 SGHDT and CDR2 YYEEEE. The CDR3 consists of 13 residues. Germline trimming cut 2 bases from V and 6 bases from J; bases unmatched to any gene: 2. CDR3 DNA: TGTGCCAGCAGCTTCGACAGGGGGGATGGCTACACCTTC. It codes for CASSFDRGDGYTF.

The chain is built from TRBV28 and TRBJ2-1; 14 positions match TRBD2. The CDR3 extends over 16 amino acids. The J segment lost 4 bases and the V segment lost 4 bases, leaving 3 bases of the junction unmatched. Germline V gene sequence: CDR1 MDHEN, CDR2 SYDVKM. The CDR3 sequence: CASSYGTSGGYNEQFF. Written as DNA, the CDR3 is TGTGCCAGCAGTTACGGGACTAGCGGGGGTTACAATGAGCAGTTCTTC.

The chain combines TRBV10-1 with TRBJ2-7; tentative D call: TRBD1 (6 bases). This CDR3 is 13 amino acids long. V shed 7 bases and J shed 5 bases, with 15 bases lying between them. CDR1 is WNHNN, CDR2 SYGVQD, per germline (reference sequence). Written as DNA, the CDR3 is TGCGCCAGCATAGCCACAGGGTTCCACGAGCAGTACTTC. Encoded protein: CASIATGFHEQYF.

The V call is TRBV27, the J call TRBJ2-3; 8 bases are shared with TRBD1. Germline V CDR1 and CDR2: MNHEY, SMNVEV (reference sequence). V was clipped by 2 bases and J by 8 bases; unmatched bases: 6. The CDR3 is 14 amino acids. The CDR3 nucleotides read TGTGCCAGCAGTTTACAGGGGGCGGGCGGTACGCAGTATTTT. It encodes CASSLQGAGGTQYF.

The J gene is TRBJ2-3, the V gene TRBV19; a possible D gene is TRBD2 (6 bases). Germline V gene data show CDR1 as LNHDA and CDR2 as SQIVND (reference sequence). The CDR3 consists of 16 residues. The germline V and J ends were trimmed by 7 bases and 3 bases, with 20 bases remaining between them. In DNA, the CDR3 is TGTGCCAGTACCCCCAGGGTTCTAGCGACAACAGATACGCAGTATTTT. This encodes CASTPRVLATTDTQYF.

The chain uses TRBV9 and TRBJ1-3; TRBD1 might be the D (5 bases). Per the germline V gene, CDR1 is SGDLS and CDR2 is YYNGEE. Deletions cut 0 bases from V and 0 bases from J, with 13 bases between. CDR3 length: 17 amino acids. The CDR3 DNA follows: TGTGCCAGCAGCGTAGCCCCAGGGCCGGGCTCTGGAAACACCATATATTTT. Its protein product is CASSVAPGPGSGNTIYF.

V gene TRBV10-2 combines with J gene TRBJ2-7; the match to TRBD1 covers 9 bases. The V segment lost 8 bases and the J segment 5 bases; nucleotides outside the gene matches: 10. CDR1 is WSHSY and CDR2 is SAAADI in the germline V gene. This CDR3 is 14 amino acids long. CDR3 sequence reads: CASLDRGSWDEQYF. For the CDR3, the DNA is TGCGCCAGCCTCGACAGGGGGTCTTGGGACGAGCAGTACTTC.

This clone was counted a few times. This CDR3 is CASQREGTQYF. CDR3 sequence (DNA): TGTGCCAGCCAACGCGAGGGGACCCAGTACTTC. The chain links TRBV7-2 to TRBJ2-5; D is perhaps TRBD2 (5 bases). This CDR3 has 11 residues. CDR1 and CDR2 from the germline V gene are SGHTA and FQGNSA. The germline V and J ends were trimmed by 8 bases and 7 bases, with 11 bases remaining between them. Using reference TRBV7-2 and TRBJ2-5 for the parts outside the CDR3, the full variable domain is GAGVSQSPSNKVTEKGKDVELRCDPISGHTALYWYRQSLGQGLEFLIYFQGNSAPDKSGLPSDRFSAERTGGSVSTLTIQRTQQEDSAVYLCASQREGTQYFGPGTRLLVL.

This clone was detected once. This chain joins TRBV7-8 and TRBJ2-7, with TRBD1 matching 9 bases. Germline V gives CDR1 SGHVS, CDR2 FQNEAQ. With V trimmed by 6 bases and J by 7 bases, 4 bases remained unmatched. The CDR3 consists of 12 residues. The CDR3 nucleotides are TGTGCCAGCAGTACGACAGGGGGTGAGCAGTACGTC. It codes for CASSTTGGEQYV.

This chain uses TRBV6-5 with TRBJ1-5; 7 positions agree with TRBD1. Germline V gives CDR1 MNHEY, CDR2 SVGAGI. V dropped 5 bases and J dropped 0; count of bases not matched to a gene: 4. The CDR3 loop spans 15 amino acids. The CDR3 DNA sequence: TGTGCCAGCAGTCCTGACAGGGTTAGCAATCAGCCCCAGCATTTT. It is translated as CASSPDRVSNQPQHF.

This rearrangement joins TRBV2 to TRBJ1-3; TRBD1 is a possible D gene (5 bases). This CDR3 spans 17 amino acids. Germline CDR1 and CDR2: SNHLY and FYNNEI. Trimming removed 9 bases at V and 4 bases at J, with 25 bases between. The DNA of the CDR3 is TGTGCCAGATGGGGGGGGGATTTGAGCCAGTCCGGAAACACCATATATTTT. It yields the protein CARWGGDLSQSGNTIYF.

V is TRBV7-6 and J is TRBJ2-5; 14 bases line up with TRBD2. The trim removed 5 bases at V and 2 bases at J, leaving 4 bases unmatched. From germline, CDR1 is SGHVS and CDR2 FNYEAQ. This CDR3 region has 16 residues. CDR3 sequence (DNA): TGTGCCAGCAGCGCCGGACTAGCGGGGGGTCAAGAGACCCAGTACTTC. It is translated as CASSAGLAGGQETQYF. Drawing the rest from reference TRBV7-6 and TRBJ2-5, the complete variable domain is GAGVSQSPRYKVTKRGQDVALRCDPISGHVSLYWYRQALGQGPEFLTYFNYEAQQDKSGLPNDRFSAERPEGSISTLTIQRTEQRDSAMYRCASSAGLAGGQETQYFGPGTRLLVL.